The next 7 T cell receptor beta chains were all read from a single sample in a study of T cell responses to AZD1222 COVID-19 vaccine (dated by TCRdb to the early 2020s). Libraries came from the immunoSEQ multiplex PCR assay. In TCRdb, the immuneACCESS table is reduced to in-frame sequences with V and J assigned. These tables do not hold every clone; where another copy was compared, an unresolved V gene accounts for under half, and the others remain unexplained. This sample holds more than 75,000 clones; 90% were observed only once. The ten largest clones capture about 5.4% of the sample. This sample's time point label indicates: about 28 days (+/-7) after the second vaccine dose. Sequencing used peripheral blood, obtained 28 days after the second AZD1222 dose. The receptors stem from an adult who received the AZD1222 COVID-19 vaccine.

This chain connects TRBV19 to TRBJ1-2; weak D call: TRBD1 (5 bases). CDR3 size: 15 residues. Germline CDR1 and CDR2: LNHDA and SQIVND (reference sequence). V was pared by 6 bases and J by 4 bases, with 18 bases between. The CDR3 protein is CASSYGEGPLYGYTF. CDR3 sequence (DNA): TGTGCCAGTAGCTACGGTGAGGGGCCACTCTATGGCTACACCTTC.

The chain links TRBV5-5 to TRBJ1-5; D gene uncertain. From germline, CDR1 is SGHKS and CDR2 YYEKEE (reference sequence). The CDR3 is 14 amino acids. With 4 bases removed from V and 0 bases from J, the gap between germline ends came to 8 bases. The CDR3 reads CASSASDSNQPQHF. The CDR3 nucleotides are TGTGCCAGCAGCGCCTCCGATAGCAATCAGCCCCAGCATTTT.

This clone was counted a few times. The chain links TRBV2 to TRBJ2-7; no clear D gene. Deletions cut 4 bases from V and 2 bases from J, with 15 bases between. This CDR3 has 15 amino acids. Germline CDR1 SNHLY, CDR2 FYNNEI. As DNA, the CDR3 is TGTGCCAGCAGTGGAGGTAAGAAGTTCACCTACGAGCAGTACTTC. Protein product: CASSGGKKFTYEQYF. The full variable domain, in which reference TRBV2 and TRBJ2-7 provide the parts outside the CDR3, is EPEVTQTPSHQVTQMGQEVILRCVPISNHLYFYWYRQILGQKVEFLVSFYNNEISEKSEIFDDQFSVERPDGSNFTLKIRSTKLEDSAMYFCASSGGKKFTYEQYFGPGTRLTVT.

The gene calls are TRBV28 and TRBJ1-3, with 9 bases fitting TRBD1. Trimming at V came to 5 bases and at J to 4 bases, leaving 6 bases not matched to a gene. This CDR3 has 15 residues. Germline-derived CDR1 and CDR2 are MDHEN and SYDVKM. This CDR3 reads CASSVRDREGNTIYF. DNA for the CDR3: TGTGCCAGCAGTGTACGGGACAGGGAAGGAAACACCATATATTTT.

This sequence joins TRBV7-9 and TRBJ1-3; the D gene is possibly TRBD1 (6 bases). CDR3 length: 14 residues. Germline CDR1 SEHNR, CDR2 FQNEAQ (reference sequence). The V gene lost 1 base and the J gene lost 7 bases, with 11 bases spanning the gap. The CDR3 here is CASSLGRDTNTIYF. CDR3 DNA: TGTGCCAGCAGCTTAGGACGGGACACCAACACCATATATTTT.

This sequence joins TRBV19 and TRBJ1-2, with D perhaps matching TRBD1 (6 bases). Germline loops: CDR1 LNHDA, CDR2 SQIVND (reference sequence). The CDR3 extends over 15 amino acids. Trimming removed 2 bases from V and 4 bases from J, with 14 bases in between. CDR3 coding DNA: TGTGCCAGTAGTATAAGGTCGGGACAAACCTATGGCTACACCTTC. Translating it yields CASSIRSGQTYGYTF.

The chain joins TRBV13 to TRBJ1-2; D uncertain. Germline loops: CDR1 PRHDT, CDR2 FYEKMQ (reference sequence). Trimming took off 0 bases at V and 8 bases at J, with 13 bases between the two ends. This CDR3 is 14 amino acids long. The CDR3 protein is CASSLGGAVPGYTF. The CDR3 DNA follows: TGTGCCAGCAGCTTAGGGGGTGCGGTTCCGGGCTACACCTTC. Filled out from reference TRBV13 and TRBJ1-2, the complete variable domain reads AAGVIQSPRHLIKEKRETATLKCYPIPRHDTVYWYQQGPGQDPQFLISFYEKMQSDKGSIPDRFSAQQFSDYHSELNMSSLELGDSALYFCASSLGGAVPGYTFGSGTRLTVV.